Listed below are T cell receptor beta chains from one sample, sequenced in a study of identical twins. TCRdb recomputed calls from the 5' RACE reads with MiXCR, one row per CDR3 protein. The table records approximately 500,000 distinct CDR3 sequences, roughly 15% of them present only once. These data were also filed under a second study, of yellow fever vaccine responses in identical twins.

Sequences were obtained from CD4+ T cells sorted from blood. These TCRs come from a woman aged 18-35 years in good health. Each CDR3 is given with its conserved first and last residue. Fields, in order: D gene, clone size, V gene, J gene, CDR3 protein, CDR3 DNA. A D gene is named only where the DNA matches it firmly. Not every row has a clone size; where given, it reads once, few, many or a size class.

.	few	TRBV5-1	TRBJ1-2	CASSLGQRVNYGYTF	TGCGCCAGCAGCTTGGGACAGAGGGTTAACTATGGCTACACCTTC
TRBD2	few	TRBV4-2	TRBJ2-2	CASSQGVASGSANTGELFF	TGTGCCAGCAGCCAAGGAGTAGCTAGCGGCTCCGCGAACACCGGGGAGCTGTTTTTT
TRBD2	many	TRBV5-1	TRBJ2-3	CASSTSGLAGGPGDTQYF	TGCGCCAGCAGCACGTCGGGTCTAGCGGGAGGGCCAGGAGATACGCAGTATTTT
TRBD1	.	TRBV2	TRBJ1-6	CASSGQGLYNSPLHF	TGTGCCAGCAGTGGACAGGGGCTTTATAATTCACCCCTCCACTTT
TRBD1	.	TRBV11-2	TRBJ2-1	CASSTQPGQGSWQFF	TGTGCCAGCAGCACCCAGCCGGGACAGGGGTCGTGGCAGTTCTTC
.	few	TRBV6-1	TRBJ1-1	CASSEVHRVETEAFF	TGTGCCAGCAGTGAAGTCCACAGGGTTGAGACTGAAGCTTTCTTT
.	.	TRBV3-1	TRBJ2-5	CASSRDGRVWETQYF	TGTGCCAGCAGCCGAGATGGAAGGGTGTGGGAGACCCAGTACTTC
.	few	TRBV10-3	TRBJ2-2	CAIQDTGELFF	TGTGCCATCCAGGACACCGGGGAGCTGTTTTTT
.	many	TRBV5-5	TRBJ2-5	CASSLEQGRETQYF	TGTGCCAGCAGCTTGGAACAGGGGAGGGAGACCCAGTACTTC
.	.	TRBV24-1	TRBJ1-5	CATSDWAGNAPQHF	TGTGCCACCAGTGATTGGGCAGGGAATGCGCCCCAGCATTTT
TRBD1	.	TRBV20-1	TRBJ2-1	CSARDPRGPYEQFF	TGCAGTGCTAGAGACCCCAGGGGGCCTTACGAGCAGTTCTTC
TRBD2	few	TRBV2	TRBJ2-3	CASFVPNLAGKTDTQYF	TGTGCCAGCTTTGTCCCCAACTTAGCGGGAAAGACAGATACGCAGTATTTT
.	.	TRBV7-8	TRBJ2-2	CASSAGGPNTGELFF	TGTGCCAGCAGCGCTGGAGGTCCGAACACCGGGGAGCTGTTTTTT
TRBD2	.	TRBV20-1	TRBJ2-2	CSARGAWGGKPNTGELFF	TGCAGTGCTAGAGGGGCTTGGGGGGGGAAACCGAACACCGGGGAGCTGTTTTTT
TRBD1	many	TRBV10-3	TRBJ2-3	CAISTGTGKGTDTQYF	TGTGCCATCAGTACCGGGACAGGGAAGGGCACAGATACGCAGTATTTT
.	.	TRBV6-1	TRBJ2-7	CASSEGSGLYEQYF	TGTGCCAGCAGTGAAGGGTCAGGGCTCTACGAGCAGTACTTC
.	few	TRBV5-1	TRBJ1-5	CASSSDSLNQPQHF	TGCGCCAGCAGCTCCGACAGCCTCAATCAGCCCCAGCATTTT
TRBD1	.	TRBV15	TRBJ2-1	CATSRGQGAFNEQFF	TGTGCCACCAGCAGAGGACAGGGGGCCTTCAATGAGCAGTTCTTC
.	.	TRBV7-2	TRBJ2-1	CASSLRRSSNEQFF	TGTGCCAGCAGCTTACGGAGGAGTAGCAATGAGCAGTTCTTC
.	few	TRBV6-5	TRBJ2-7	CASSYSFTAPGEQYF	TGTGCCAGCAGTTACTCATTCACAGCCCCCGGCGAGCAGTACTTC
TRBD2	.	TRBV27	TRBJ2-3	CASSPPGLGTQYF	TGTGCCAGCAGTCCCCCGGGACTAGGTACGCAGTATTTT
TRBD2	.	TRBV5-6	TRBJ2-1	CASRRRLAGGTNEQFF	TGTGCCAGCAGACGAAGACTAGCGGGAGGAACCAATGAGCAGTTCTTC
.	.	TRBV6-2/TRBV6-3	TRBJ1-1	CASSYAGIPNTEAFF	TGTGCCAGCAGCTACGCCGGCATCCCTAACACTGAAGCTTTCTTT
TRBD2	few	TRBV11-3	TRBJ2-7	CASSFLAANHEQYF	TGTGCCAGCAGCTTCCTAGCGGCGAACCACGAGCAGTACTTC
.	few	TRBV6-8	TRBJ1-5	CASSYWGCNQPQHF	TGTGCCAGCAGTTACTGGGGGTGCAATCAGCCCCAGCATTTT
TRBD2	.	TRBV20-1	TRBJ2-5	CSARPGGKETQYF	TGCAGTGCTAGGCCGGGGGGGAAAGAGACCCAGTACTTC
.	.	TRBV7-8	TRBJ2-1	CASSPRVGFSIRHEQFF	TGTGCCAGCAGCCCACGTGTGGGGTTCAGTATTCGTCATGAGCAGTTCTTC
TRBD2	.	TRBV28	TRBJ2-1	CASTPYSGSSYNEQFF	TGTGCCAGCACCCCCTATAGCGGGAGCTCCTACAATGAGCAGTTCTTC
TRBD1	few	TRBV20-1	TRBJ1-4	CSARDRWIEKLFF	TGCAGTGCTAGGGACAGGTGGATTGAAAAACTGTTTTTT
TRBD2	.	TRBV29-1	TRBJ2-7	CSVTTSGVFNYEQYF	TGCAGCGTAACTACTAGCGGGGTTTTTAACTACGAGCAGTACTTC
TRBD1	.	TRBV20-1	TRBJ2-5	CSARAPGQPFSDGETQYF	TGCAGTGCTAGAGCCCCGGGACAGCCCTTTTCTGATGGGGAGACCCAGTACTTC